This T cell receptor (beta chain) was identified during a study of CD8 T cells in ankylosing spondylitis. The CDR3 contains 13 residues. V lost 6 bases and J lost 10, with 16 bases in between. Each TCR beta library was made by quantitative 5'-RACE that incorporated molecular barcodes. One entry per CDR3 protein results from TCRdb running MiXCR on the 5' RACE reads. Among under 300,000 distinct CDR3 sequences listed, about 10% were seen once. This TCR derives from a male donor with ankylosing spondylitis or in good health (not recorded which). The rearrangement uses TRBV12-3 or TRBV12-4 and TRBJ2-1; tentatively, D is TRBD2 (6 bases). Sequences were obtained from blood, either unsorted or a sorted T cell fraction (not recorded which). The CDR3, as DNA: TGTGCCAGCAGGCGGGATGAGAGGAACGAGCAGTTCTTC. Its translation is CASRRDERNEQFF.